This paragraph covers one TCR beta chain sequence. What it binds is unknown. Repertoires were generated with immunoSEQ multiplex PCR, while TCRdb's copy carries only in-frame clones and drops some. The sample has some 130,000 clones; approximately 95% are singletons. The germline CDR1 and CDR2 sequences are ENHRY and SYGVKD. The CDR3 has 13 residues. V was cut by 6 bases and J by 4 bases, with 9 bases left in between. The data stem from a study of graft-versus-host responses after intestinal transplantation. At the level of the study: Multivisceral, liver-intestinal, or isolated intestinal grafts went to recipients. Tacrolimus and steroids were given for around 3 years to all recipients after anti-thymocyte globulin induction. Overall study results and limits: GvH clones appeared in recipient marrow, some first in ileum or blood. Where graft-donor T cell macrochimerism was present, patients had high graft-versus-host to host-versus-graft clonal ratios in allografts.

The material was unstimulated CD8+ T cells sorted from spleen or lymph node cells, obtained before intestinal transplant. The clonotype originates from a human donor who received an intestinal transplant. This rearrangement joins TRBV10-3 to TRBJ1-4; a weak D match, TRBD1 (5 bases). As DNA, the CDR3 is TGTGCCATCAGCGGGGACTTTAATGAAAAACTGTTTTTT. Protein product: CAISGDFNEKLFF.